The present T cell receptor beta chain was sequenced within a study of T cell repertoires in cytomegalovirus infection. For the study at large: HLA-B-restricted CMV epitopes that are well studied, plus recently identified HLA-C-restricted ones, were used by the study. Public TCR beta signature analysis indicated the presence of both CMV infection and matching HLA type.

Trimming shortened V by 3 bases and J by 7 bases, and 9 bases separated the two germline ends. This CDR3 has 12 residues. A single record per CDR3 protein comes from TCRdb applying MiXCR to the reads. The sample lists about 310,000 distinct CDR3 sequences; approximately 25% were seen once. The table lists this clonotype with a few counts. Its antigen remains unknown. Study-wide results and caveats: Accumulated public TCR beta family frequency recognized individuals carrying CMV together with the relevant HLA.

The J gene is TRBJ1-2, the V gene TRBV12-3 or TRBV12-4, with D perhaps matching TRBD1 (6 bases). This sample comprised cultured PBMCs, obtained from culture after CMV antigen stimulation. This TCR came from a human donor in good health (CMV status not recorded). Some clones in this sample may be carry-over from other donors' samples. CDR3 nucleotide sequence: TGTGCCAGCAGTTTGGGGGCTGGTGGCTACACCTTC. Translating gives CASSLGAGGYTF.